This entry features one T cell receptor (beta chain) sequence. No antigen is known for it. With a J-beta primer mix and a sample-barcoded 5' primer, a second PCR ran about 6 to 11 cycles. Each cDNA molecule received a tag from a template-switch adaptor that had 12 random nucleotides. TCRdb reanalysed the 5' RACE reads using MiXCR and keeps one entry per CDR3 protein. Of about 730,000 distinct CDR3 sequences listed, around 40% are singletons. The V end lost 4 bases, the J end lost 0 bases, and 12 bases lay between the germline ends. The CDR3 has 15 amino acids. The V gene's germline CDR1 is SGHTA and CDR2 FQGTGA. These data originate in a study of blood T cells in healthy people across ages. General study points: There were more naive CD4+ cells and higher diversity in long-lived donors than in aged donors. Per million T cells, the diversity of TCR beta decreased roughly linearly as age advanced.

The origin of this receptor is a woman aged 55-69 years in good health. The sample taken for sequencing was blood. The chain carries TRBV7-3 and TRBJ1-2; the D gene is possibly TRBD1 (6 bases). CDR3 nucleotides: TGTGCCAGCAGCTACGTGGGGGCTCCTAACTATGGCTACACCTTC. Residues: CASSYVGAPNYGYTF.